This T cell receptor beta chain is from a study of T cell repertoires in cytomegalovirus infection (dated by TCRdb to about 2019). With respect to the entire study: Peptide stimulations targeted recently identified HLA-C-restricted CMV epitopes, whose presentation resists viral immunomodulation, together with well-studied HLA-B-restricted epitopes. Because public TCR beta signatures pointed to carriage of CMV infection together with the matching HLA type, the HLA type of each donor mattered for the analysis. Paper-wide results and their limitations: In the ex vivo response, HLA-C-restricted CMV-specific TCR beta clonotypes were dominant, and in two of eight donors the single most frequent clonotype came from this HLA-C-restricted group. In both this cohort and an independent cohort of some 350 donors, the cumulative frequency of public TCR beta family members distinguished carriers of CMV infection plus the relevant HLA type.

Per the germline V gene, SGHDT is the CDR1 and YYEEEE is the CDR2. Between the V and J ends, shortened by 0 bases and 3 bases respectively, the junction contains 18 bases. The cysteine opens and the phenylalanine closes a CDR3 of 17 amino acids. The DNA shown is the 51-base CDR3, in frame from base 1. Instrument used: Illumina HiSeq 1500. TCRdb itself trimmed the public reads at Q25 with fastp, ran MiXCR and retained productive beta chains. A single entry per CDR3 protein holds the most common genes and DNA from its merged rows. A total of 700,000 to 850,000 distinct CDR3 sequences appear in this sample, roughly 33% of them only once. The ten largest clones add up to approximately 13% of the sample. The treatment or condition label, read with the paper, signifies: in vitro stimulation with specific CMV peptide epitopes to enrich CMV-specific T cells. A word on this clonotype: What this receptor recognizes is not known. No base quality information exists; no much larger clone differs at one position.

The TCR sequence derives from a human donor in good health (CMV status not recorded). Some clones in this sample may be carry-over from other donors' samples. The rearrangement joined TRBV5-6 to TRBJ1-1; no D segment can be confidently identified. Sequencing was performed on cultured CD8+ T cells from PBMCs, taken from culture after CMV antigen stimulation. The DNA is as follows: TGTGCCAGCAGCTTGGGTTTTGGAGGGCCGGTCGACACTGAAGCTTTCTTT. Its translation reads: CASSLGFGGPVDTEAFF. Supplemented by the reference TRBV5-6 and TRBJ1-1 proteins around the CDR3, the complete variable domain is DAGVTQSPTHLIKTRGQQVTLRCSPKSGHDTVSWYQQALGQGPQFIFQYYEEEERQRGNFPDRFSGHQFPNYSSELNVNALLLGDSALYLCASSLGFGGPVDTEAFFGQGTRLTVV.